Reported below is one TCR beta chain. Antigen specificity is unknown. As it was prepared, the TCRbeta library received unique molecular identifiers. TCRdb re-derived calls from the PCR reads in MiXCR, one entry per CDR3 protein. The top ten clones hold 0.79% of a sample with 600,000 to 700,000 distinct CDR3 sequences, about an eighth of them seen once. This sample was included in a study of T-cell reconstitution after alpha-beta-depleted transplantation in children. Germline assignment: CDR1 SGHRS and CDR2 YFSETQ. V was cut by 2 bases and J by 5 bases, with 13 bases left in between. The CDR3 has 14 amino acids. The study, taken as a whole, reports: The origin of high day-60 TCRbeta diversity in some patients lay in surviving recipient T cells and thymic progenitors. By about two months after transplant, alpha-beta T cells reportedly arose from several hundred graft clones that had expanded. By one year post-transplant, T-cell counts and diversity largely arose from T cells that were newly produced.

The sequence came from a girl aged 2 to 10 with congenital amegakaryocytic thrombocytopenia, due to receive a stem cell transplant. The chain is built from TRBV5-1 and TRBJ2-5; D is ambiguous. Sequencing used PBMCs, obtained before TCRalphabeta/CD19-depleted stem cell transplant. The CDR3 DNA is TGCGCCAGCAGCTTTTTGCCAGATGAGGAGACCCAGTACTTC. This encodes CASSFLPDEETQYF.